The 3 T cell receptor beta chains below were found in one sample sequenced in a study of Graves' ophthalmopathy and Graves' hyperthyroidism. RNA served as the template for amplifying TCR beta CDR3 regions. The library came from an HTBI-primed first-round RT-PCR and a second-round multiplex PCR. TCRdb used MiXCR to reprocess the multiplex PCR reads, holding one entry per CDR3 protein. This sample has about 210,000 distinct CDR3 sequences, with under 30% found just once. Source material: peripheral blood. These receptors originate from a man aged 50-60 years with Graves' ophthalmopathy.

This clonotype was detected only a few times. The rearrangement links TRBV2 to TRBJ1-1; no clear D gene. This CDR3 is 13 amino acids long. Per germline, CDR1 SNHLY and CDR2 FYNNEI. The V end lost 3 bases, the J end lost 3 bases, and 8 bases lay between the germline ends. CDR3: CASSEPGYTEAFF. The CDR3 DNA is TGTGCCAGCAGTGAGCCCGGGTACACTGAAGCTTTCTTT.

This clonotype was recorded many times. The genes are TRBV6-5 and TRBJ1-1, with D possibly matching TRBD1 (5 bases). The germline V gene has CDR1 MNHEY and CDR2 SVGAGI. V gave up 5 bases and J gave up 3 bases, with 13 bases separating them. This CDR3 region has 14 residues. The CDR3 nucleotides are TGTGCCAGCAGTCACAGGCCAGAGGACACTGAAGCTTTCTTT. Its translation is CASSHRPEDTEAFF.

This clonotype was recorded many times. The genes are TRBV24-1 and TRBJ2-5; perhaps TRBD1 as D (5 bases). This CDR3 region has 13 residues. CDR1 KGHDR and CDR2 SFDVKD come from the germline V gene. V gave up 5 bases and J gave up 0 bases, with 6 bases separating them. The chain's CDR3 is CATSVRDQETQYF. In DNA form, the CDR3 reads TGTGCCACCAGTGTCAGGGACCAAGAGACCCAGTACTTC.